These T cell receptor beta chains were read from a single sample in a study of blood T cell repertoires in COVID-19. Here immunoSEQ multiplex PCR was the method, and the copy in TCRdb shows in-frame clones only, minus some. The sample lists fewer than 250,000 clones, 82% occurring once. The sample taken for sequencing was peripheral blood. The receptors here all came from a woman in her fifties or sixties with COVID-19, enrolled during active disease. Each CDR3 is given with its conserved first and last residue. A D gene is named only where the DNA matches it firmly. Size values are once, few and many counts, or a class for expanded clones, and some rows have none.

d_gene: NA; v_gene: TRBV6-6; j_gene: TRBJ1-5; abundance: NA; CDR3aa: CASSYSITGSNQPQHF; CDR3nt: TGTGCCAGCAGTTACTCGATCACAGGGTCGAATCAGCCCCAGCATTTT
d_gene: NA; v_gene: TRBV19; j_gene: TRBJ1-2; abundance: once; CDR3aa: CASSMISGRVEGYTF; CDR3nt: TGTGCCAGTAGTATGATCAGCGGCCGCGTAGAGGGCTACACCTTC
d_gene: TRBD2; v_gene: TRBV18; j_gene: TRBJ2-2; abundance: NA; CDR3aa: CASSFRTSGGGYTGELFF; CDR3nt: TGTGCCAGCTCTTTTCGGACTAGCGGGGGAGGCTACACCGGGGAGCTGTTTTTT
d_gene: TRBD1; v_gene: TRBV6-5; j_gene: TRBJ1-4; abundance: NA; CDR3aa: CASSPTGGREKLFF; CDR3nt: TGTGCCAGCAGTCCGACAGGGGGTCGAGAAAAACTGTTTTTT
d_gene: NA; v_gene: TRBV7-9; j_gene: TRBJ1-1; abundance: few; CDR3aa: CASESGADWNTEAFF; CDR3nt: TGTGCCAGCGAAAGTGGCGCAGACTGGAACACTGAAGCTTTCTTT
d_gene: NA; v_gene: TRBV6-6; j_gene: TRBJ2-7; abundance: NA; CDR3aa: CASSYSVRSNEQYF; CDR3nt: TGTGCCAGCAGTTACTCGGTCAGGTCAAACGAGCAGTACTTC
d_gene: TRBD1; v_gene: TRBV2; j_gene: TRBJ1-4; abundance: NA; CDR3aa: CASSGDSNEKLFF; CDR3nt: TGTGCCAGCAGTGGGGACAGTAATGAAAAACTGTTTTTT
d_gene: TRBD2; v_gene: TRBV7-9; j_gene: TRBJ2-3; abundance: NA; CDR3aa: CASSSRGGRTPTDTQYF; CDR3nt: TGTGCCAGCAGCTCACGGGGAGGGAGGACGCCCACAGATACGCAGTATTTT
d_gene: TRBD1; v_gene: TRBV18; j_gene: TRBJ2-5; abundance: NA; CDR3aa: CASSPIAAQGETQYF; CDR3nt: TGTGCCAGCTCACCGATAGCAGCACAGGGGGAGACCCAGTACTTC
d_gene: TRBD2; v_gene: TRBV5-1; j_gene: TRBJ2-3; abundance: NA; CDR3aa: CASSVTSGRGTDTQYF; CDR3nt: TGCGCCAGCAGCGTGACTAGCGGGAGAGGGACAGATACGCAGTATTTT
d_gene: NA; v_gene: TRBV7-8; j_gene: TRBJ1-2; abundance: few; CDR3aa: CASSLRVNYGYTF; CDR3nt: TGTGCCAGCAGCCTCAGGGTTAACTATGGCTACACCTTC
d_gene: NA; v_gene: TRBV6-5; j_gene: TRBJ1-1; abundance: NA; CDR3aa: CASSSWQGQAEAFF; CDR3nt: TGTGCCAGCAGTTCCTGGCAGGGGCAGGCTGAAGCTTTCTTT
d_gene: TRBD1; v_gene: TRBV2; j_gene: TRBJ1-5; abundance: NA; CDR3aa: CASRDRVPPQPQHF; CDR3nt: TGTGCCAGCAGGGACAGGGTGCCCCCACAGCCCCAGCATTTT
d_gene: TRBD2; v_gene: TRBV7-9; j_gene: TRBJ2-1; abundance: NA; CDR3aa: CASSRLAGDHNEQFF; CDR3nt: TGTGCCAGCAGCCGACTAGCGGGGGACCACAATGAGCAGTTCTTC
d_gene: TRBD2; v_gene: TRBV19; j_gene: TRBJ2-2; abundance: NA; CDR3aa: CASSISSGNTGELFF; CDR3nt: TGTGCCAGTAGTATCTCTAGCGGAAATACCGGGGAGCTGTTTTTT
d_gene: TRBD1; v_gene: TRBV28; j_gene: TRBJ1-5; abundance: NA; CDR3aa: CASSLGTGGSPQHF; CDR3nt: TGTGCCAGCAGTTTAGGGACAGGCGGTTCTCCCCAGCATTTT
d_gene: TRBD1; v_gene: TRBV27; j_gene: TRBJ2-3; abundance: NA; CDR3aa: CASSWTGGRGLEYF; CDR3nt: TGTGCCAGCAGTTGGACAGGGGGCCGGGGGTTAGAGTATTTT
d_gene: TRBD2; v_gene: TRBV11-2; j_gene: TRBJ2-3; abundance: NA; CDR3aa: CASSPGTRGTDTQYF; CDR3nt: TGTGCCAGCAGCCCAGGGACTAGGGGCACAGATACGCAGTATTTT
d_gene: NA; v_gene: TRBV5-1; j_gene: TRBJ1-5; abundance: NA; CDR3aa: CASSLGQNQPQHF; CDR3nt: TGCGCCAGCAGCTTGGGACAGAATCAGCCCCAGCATTTT
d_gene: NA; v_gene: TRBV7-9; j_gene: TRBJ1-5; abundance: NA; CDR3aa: CASSMTGNQPQHF; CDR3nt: TGTGCCAGCAGTATGACAGGCAATCAGCCCCAGCATTTT
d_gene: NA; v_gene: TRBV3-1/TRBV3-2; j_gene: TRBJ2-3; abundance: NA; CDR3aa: CASSLYSTDTQYF; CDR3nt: TGTGCCAGCAGCCTCTACAGCACAGATACGCAGTATTTT
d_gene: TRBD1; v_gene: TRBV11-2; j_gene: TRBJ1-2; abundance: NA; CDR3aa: CASSFGQVGYTF; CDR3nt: TGTGCCAGCAGCTTTGGACAGGTTGGCTACACCTTC